The entry below describes one T cell receptor (beta chain). The data originate from a study of blood T cell repertoires in COVID-19. The overall study: Some COVID-19 samples were acute and others convalescent; all came from the United States, Italy and Spain. From T cells, B-cell-depleted T cells, or PBMCs came the material, which was cDNA or gDNA.

This CDR3 is built from 15 residues. V dropped 0 bases and J dropped 7 bases, with 15 bases sitting between them. CDR1 and CDR2 (germline): LGHDT, YNNKEL (reference sequence). Source study methods: Cell counts per sample came from amplifying reference gene primers. The assay was immunoSEQ multiplex PCR, and TCRdb's table has in-frame clones only and misses some. V and J calls and clone size are as listed in that table; D and trimming were resolved from the DNA. The sample has 150,000 or so clones; about 80% are singletons. This sequence was found in an elderly woman with acute or convalescent COVID-19. Sequenced input: peripheral blood. V is TRBV3-1 (or the pseudogene TRBV3-2) and J is TRBJ1-1; D is possibly TRBD1 (6 bases). DNA of the CDR3: TGTGCCAGCAGCCAAGAACAGGGAATAAGGGGTGAAGCTTTCTTT. This gives the protein CASSQEQGIRGEAFF.